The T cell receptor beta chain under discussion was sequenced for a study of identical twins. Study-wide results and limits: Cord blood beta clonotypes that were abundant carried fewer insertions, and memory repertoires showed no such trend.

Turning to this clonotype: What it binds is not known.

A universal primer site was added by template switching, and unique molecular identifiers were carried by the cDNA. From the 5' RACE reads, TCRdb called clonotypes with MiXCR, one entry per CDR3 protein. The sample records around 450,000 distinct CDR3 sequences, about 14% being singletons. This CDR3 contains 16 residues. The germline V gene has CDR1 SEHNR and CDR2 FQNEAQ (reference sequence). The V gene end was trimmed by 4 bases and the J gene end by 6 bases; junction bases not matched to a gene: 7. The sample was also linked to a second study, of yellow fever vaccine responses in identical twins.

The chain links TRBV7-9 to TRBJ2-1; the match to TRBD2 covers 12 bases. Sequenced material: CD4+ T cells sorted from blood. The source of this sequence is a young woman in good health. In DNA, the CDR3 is TGTGCCAGCAGCTCTAGCGGGGGGGCTCATAGCAATGAGCAGTTCTTC. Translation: CASSSSGGAHSNEQFF.